This passage covers 22 T cell receptor beta chains from one sample sequenced in a study of cytomegalovirus exposure and HLA in healthy donors (dated 2017 in TCRdb). Library method: the immunoSEQ multiplex PCR assay. For the multiplex PCR, a mixture combining 60 forward primers for TCR Vbeta segments and 13 reverse primers for TCR Jbeta segments was used. The clones in this table, taken by TCRdb from immuneACCESS, are in-frame only. Not every clone is retained; where verified, under half of the shortfall comes from an unresolved V gene, and the cause of the rest is unknown. This sample lists approximately 130,000 clones; more than 65% were detected once. The leading ten clones occupy about 2.4% of the sample. Sequencing was done on a sample of PBMCs. The receptors shown here come from a woman aged 55-70 years in good health and CMV-seropositive.

J is TRBJ2-5 and V is TRBV6-6; TRBD1 agrees at 7 bases. The tail of the sequence fits TRBJ2-7 better, so the J call may be wrong. Germline loops: CDR1 MNHNY, CDR2 SVGAGI (reference sequence). The CDR3 covers 14 residues. As DNA, the CDR3 is TGTGCCAGCAGTAAAGGACAGGAGTGGAGCGAGCAGTACTTC. Translating gives CASSKGQEWSEQYF.

The V and J genes are TRBV5-4 and TRBJ2-6; D not resolved. Germline loops: CDR1 SGHNT, CDR2 YYREEE (reference sequence). This CDR3 has 15 residues. The V gene lost 0 bases and the J gene lost 2 bases, with 6 bases spanning the gap. DNA of the CDR3: TGTGCCAGCAGCTTGGTGGCAGCTGGGGCCAACGTCCTGACTTTC. As protein: CASSLVAAGANVLTF.

This clone was detected only a few times. At one of its ends the junction is not consistent with the germline gene, which may arise from a read error. This chain links TRBV7-2 with TRBJ1-6; D is unresolved. The CDR3 totals 14 residues. CDR1 and CDR2 from the germline V gene are SGHTA and FQGNSA. The CDR3 nucleotides read TGTGCCAGCAGCCCTCAACCCTATGATTCACCCCTCCACTTT. As protein: CASSPQPYDSPLHF.

This rearrangement joins TRBV9 to TRBJ2-1, with D possibly TRBD1 on 6 matching bases. Deletions cut 2 bases from V and 8 bases from J, with 14 bases between. The CDR3 runs to 14 residues. In germline, CDR1 is SGDLS, CDR2 YYNGEE. The CDR3: CASSVWGPGDEQFF. As DNA, the CDR3 is TGTGCCAGCAGCGTGTGGGGGCCCGGCGATGAGCAGTTCTTC.

Only one count was recorded for this clone. CDR3 sequence: CASSLNTGEGNTIYF. Written as DNA, the CDR3 is TGTGCCAGCAGCCTGAATACAGGGGAGGGAAACACCATATATTTT. The chain couples TRBV9 to TRBJ1-3, with 7 positions matching TRBD1. CDR1 SGDLS and CDR2 YYNGEE come from the germline V gene. The CDR3 has 15 residues. V shed 4 bases, J shed 4 bases, and the junction held 8 bases outside the gene matches.

The chain is built from TRBV10-2 and TRBJ1-6, with 7 bases fitting TRBD1. CDR1 is WSHSY and CDR2 is SAAADI in the germline V gene. With 7 bases clipped from V and 8 bases from J, the junction kept 5 bases outside the gene matches. CDR3 length: 13 amino acids. The CDR3 nucleotides are TGCGCCAGCAAGACAGGGACGGATTCACCCCTCCACTTT. This encodes CASKTGTDSPLHF.

This chain connects TRBV11-3 to TRBJ1-1, with 8 nucleotides matching TRBD1. Germline CDR1 is SGHNT and CDR2 is YENEEA. The CDR3 consists of 14 residues. J lost 2 bases, V lost 1 base, and 0 bases had no gene match. CDR3 in DNA: TGTGCCAGCAGCTTAGCAGGGGGCAACACTGAAGCTTTCTTT. It specifies CASSLAGGNTEAFF.

The table lists this clone with a few counts. An end of the junction differs from the germline gene, which may be a read error. This rearrangement joins TRBV7-9 to TRBJ1-4; possible D gene TRBD1, 5 bases. This CDR3 is 13 amino acids long. Germline CDR1 SEHNR, CDR2 FQNEAQ (reference sequence). The CDR3 DNA reads TGTTCCAGCAGCTTAGCGGGGGGGGAAAAACTGTTTTTT. Translated, it gives CSSSLAGGEKLFF.

The CDR3 reads CASSDRSRRPLGSPLHF. Written as DNA, the CDR3 is TGTGCCAGCAGTGATAGGAGTCGAAGGCCTTTGGGTTCACCCCTCCACTTT. The chain is built from TRBV6-1 and TRBJ1-6, with no clear D. V dropped 3 bases and J dropped 9 bases, with 21 bases sitting between them. Germline V gene data show CDR1 as MNHNS and CDR2 as SASEGT. This CDR3 is built from 17 residues.

This clone was picked up a small number of times. The chain couples TRBV29-1 to TRBJ2-7; possibly TRBD2 for D (5 bases). V was clipped by 6 bases and J by 0 bases, with 12 bases between them. The CDR3 loop spans 13 amino acids. Germline values: CDR1 SQVTM, CDR2 ANQGSEA. CDR3 nucleotide sequence: TGCAGCGTGAGTAGCGCAAGCTCCTACGAGCAGTACTTC. Translating it yields CSVSSASSYEQYF.

The genes are TRBV5-1 and TRBJ2-5; 8 nucleotides line up with TRBD1. With V trimmed by 1 base and J by 3 bases, 5 bases remained unmatched. The germline V gene encodes CDR1 SGHRS and CDR2 YFSETQ. The CDR3 has 15 amino acids. CDR3 bases: TGCGCCAGCAGCTTGACCGACAGGGGTGAAGAGACCCAGTACTTC. This encodes CASSLTDRGEETQYF.

The chain links TRBV10-3 to TRBJ1-5; weak D call: TRBD1 (5 bases). The CDR3 spans 15 residues. Germline V gene lookup returns CDR1 ENHRY and CDR2 SYGVKD. Between the trimmed V and J ends, which lost 6 bases and 5 bases, there was a span of 17 bases. CDR3 protein: CAISANAGWDQPQHF. The DNA for the CDR3 is TGTGCCATCAGCGCCAATGCAGGGTGGGATCAGCCCCAGCATTTT.

The chain combines TRBV19 with TRBJ1-2, with 10 bases matching TRBD1. J was trimmed by 8 bases and V by 7 bases; bases with no gene match: 10. The CDR3 is 14 residues long. Germline values: CDR1 LNHDA, CDR2 SQIVND (reference sequence). The CDR3 protein is CASISGTGARGYTF. DNA for the CDR3: TGTGCCAGTATTTCCGGGACAGGGGCTAGAGGCTACACCTTC.

Written as DNA, the CDR3 is TGTGCCAGCAGCTTAGGGGACAGAGTCTACGAGCAGTACTTC. Protein product: CASSLGDRVYEQYF. This sequence joins TRBV7-9 and TRBJ2-7; 7 nucleotides align to TRBD1. V lost 1 base and J lost 3; bases outside the gene matches: 3. The CDR3 covers 14 residues. Germline values: CDR1 SEHNR, CDR2 FQNEAQ (reference sequence).

The chain has TRBV19 and TRBJ2-6, with TRBD1 matching 8 bases. The ends lost 3 bases at V and 1 base at J; junction bases unmatched: 8. The germline V gene encodes CDR1 LNHDA and CDR2 SQIVND (reference sequence). The CDR3 has 18 residues. The CDR3 here is CASSIWAGGVSGANVLTF. CDR3 coding DNA: TGTGCCAGTAGTATTTGGGCAGGGGGCGTTTCTGGGGCCAACGTCCTGACTTTC. Based on the CDR3 plus reference TRBV19 and TRBJ2-6, the full variable domain is DGGITQSPKYLFRKEGQNVTLSCEQNLNHDAMYWYRQDPGQGLRLIYYSQIVNDFQKGDIAEGYSVSREKKESFPLTVTSAQKNPTAFYLCASSIWAGGVSGANVLTFGAGSRLTVL.

The CDR3 loop is CASSLRQGPYEQYF. DNA for the CDR3: TGTGCCAGCAGTTTACGACAGGGACCCTACGAGCAGTACTTC. This sequence joins TRBV27 and TRBJ2-7, with 7 bases lining up with TRBD1. The germline gives CDR1 MNHEY, CDR2 SMNVEV (reference sequence). V dropped 2 bases and J dropped 2; count of bases not matched to a gene: 3. The CDR3 extends over 14 amino acids.

This rearrangement joins TRBV10-1 to TRBJ2-4, with a possible D match to TRBD1 (6 bases). CDR3 length: 12 residues. CDR1 and CDR2 (germline): WNHNN, SYGVQD (reference sequence). Trimming shortened V by 3 bases and J by 8 bases, and 8 bases separated the two germline ends. The CDR3 region has the DNA TGCGCCAGCAGTGAACAGGGATACATTCAGTACTTC. It codes for CASSEQGYIQYF.

V is TRBV5-1 and J is TRBJ2-2; 8 bases fit TRBD1. The germline gives CDR1 SGHRS, CDR2 YFSETQ. The CDR3 loop spans 14 amino acids. Unmatched junction bases numbered 6, after V lost 4 bases and J lost 7 bases. CDR3 nucleotide sequence: TGCGCCAGCAGCGGCTTCACAGGGGGCGGGGAGCTGTTTTTT. This translates into CASSGFTGGGELFF.

The chain joins TRBV7-9 to TRBJ1-2, with D uncertain. CDR3 length: 14 amino acids. The V gene lost 4 bases and the J gene lost 7 bases, with 16 bases spanning the gap. CDR1 and CDR2 (germline): SEHNR, FQNEAQ (reference sequence). Here the CDR3 reads CASSSYSEGGGYTF. DNA for the CDR3: TGTGCCAGCAGCTCCTACTCGGAGGGCGGTGGCTACACCTTC.

The chain combines TRBV21-1 with TRBJ2-5; the table's D call of TRBD1 was not tested on the DNA. TRBV21-1 counts as a pseudogene. The CDR3 spans 15 residues. The CDR3, as DNA: TGTGCCAGCAGCAAAGGTCAGACAGGAGGAAAGACCCAGTACTTC. Amino acid sequence: CASSKGQTGGKTQYF.

This chain uses TRBV9 with TRBJ1-6; 10 bases agree with TRBD1. Germline V gene data show CDR1 as SGDLS and CDR2 as YYNGEE. Trimming removed 4 bases from V and 5 bases from J; junction bases left unmatched: 12. This CDR3 spans 18 amino acids. The CDR3 region has the DNA TGTGCCAGCAGCCCCCGACAGGGGGCCCCTCGCAATAATTCACCCCTCCACTTT. This gives the protein CASSPRQGAPRNNSPLHF.

V is TRBV5-1 and J is TRBJ2-3, with a weak D call TRBD1 (5 bases). The CDR3 covers 14 residues. The ends were cut back, 2 bases at V and 6 bases at J, with 13 bases in the middle. CDR1 is SGHRS and CDR2 is YFSETQ in the germline V gene. The CDR3 here is CASSFPKGRDTQYF. CDR3 DNA: TGCGCCAGCAGCTTCCCGAAGGGGCGGGATACGCAGTATTTT.